Each of the 5 T cell receptor beta chains below was sequenced from the same sample in a study of blood T cell repertoires in COVID-19. The data were produced by immunoSEQ multiplex PCR, yet TCRdb's version contains in-frame clones alone and is incomplete. The table has fewer than 45,000 clones, roughly 81% seen once. Sample: peripheral blood. These receptors were obtained from a human donor in a cohort sampled during active COVID-19.

V is TRBV5-8 and J is TRBJ1-5, with D tentatively TRBD1 (6 bases). CDR3 length: 13 residues. Germline values: CDR1 SGHTS, CDR2 YDEGEE. V was shortened by 7 bases and J by 7 bases, with 15 bases between the two germline ends. The CDR3 DNA follows: TGTGCCAGCCACAGGGAGACACGCCAGCCCCAGCATTTT. Its translation: CASHRETRQPQHF.

The CDR3 is CASSQAGTSGVGEQFF. The CDR3, as DNA: TGTGCCAGCAGCCAGGCCGGGACTAGCGGGGTGGGGGAGCAGTTCTTC. This chain joins TRBV3-1 (or the pseudogene TRBV3-2) and TRBJ2-1, with 13 bases aligning to TRBD2. This CDR3 comprises 16 residues. V lost 3 bases and J lost 10; bases outside the gene matches: 9. Germline values: CDR1 LGHDT, CDR2 YNNKEL (reference sequence).

J is TRBJ1-6 and V is TRBV28, with 10 bases fitting TRBD1. Germline CDR1 is MDHEN and CDR2 is SYDVKM. CDR3 size: 12 residues. V shed 6 bases, J shed 19 bases, and the junction held 9 bases outside the gene matches. CDR3 DNA: TGTGCCAGCAGACAGACAGGGGGCCCCTTTCACTTT. It yields the protein CASRQTGGPFHF.

This chain joins TRBV28 and TRBJ2-1, with D maybe TRBD2 (6 bases). Germline V gives CDR1 MDHEN, CDR2 SYDVKM. The CDR3 has 15 amino acids. V dropped 6 bases and J dropped 3 bases, with 15 bases sitting between them. The CDR3 nucleotides are TGTGCCAGCAGGGACACCTCTAGCGTCTACAATGAGCAGTTCTTC. Protein sequence: CASRDTSSVYNEQFF.

The rearrangement joins TRBV2 to TRBJ1-5; weak D call: TRBD1 (6 bases). Germline V gene sequence: CDR1 SNHLY, CDR2 FYNNEI. This CDR3 region has 14 residues. V dropped 4 bases and J dropped 0 bases, with 7 bases sitting between them. This CDR3 is CASSGTDSNQPQHF. The CDR3 coding sequence is TGTGCCAGCAGTGGGACAGATAGCAATCAGCCCCAGCATTTT. Full variable domain (remainder filled in from reference TRBV2 and TRBJ1-5): EPEVTQTPSHQVTQMGQEVILRCVPISNHLYFYWYRQILGQKVEFLVSFYNNEISEKSEIFDDQFSVERPDGSNFTLKIRSTKLEDSAMYFCASSGTDSNQPQHFGDGTRLSIL.